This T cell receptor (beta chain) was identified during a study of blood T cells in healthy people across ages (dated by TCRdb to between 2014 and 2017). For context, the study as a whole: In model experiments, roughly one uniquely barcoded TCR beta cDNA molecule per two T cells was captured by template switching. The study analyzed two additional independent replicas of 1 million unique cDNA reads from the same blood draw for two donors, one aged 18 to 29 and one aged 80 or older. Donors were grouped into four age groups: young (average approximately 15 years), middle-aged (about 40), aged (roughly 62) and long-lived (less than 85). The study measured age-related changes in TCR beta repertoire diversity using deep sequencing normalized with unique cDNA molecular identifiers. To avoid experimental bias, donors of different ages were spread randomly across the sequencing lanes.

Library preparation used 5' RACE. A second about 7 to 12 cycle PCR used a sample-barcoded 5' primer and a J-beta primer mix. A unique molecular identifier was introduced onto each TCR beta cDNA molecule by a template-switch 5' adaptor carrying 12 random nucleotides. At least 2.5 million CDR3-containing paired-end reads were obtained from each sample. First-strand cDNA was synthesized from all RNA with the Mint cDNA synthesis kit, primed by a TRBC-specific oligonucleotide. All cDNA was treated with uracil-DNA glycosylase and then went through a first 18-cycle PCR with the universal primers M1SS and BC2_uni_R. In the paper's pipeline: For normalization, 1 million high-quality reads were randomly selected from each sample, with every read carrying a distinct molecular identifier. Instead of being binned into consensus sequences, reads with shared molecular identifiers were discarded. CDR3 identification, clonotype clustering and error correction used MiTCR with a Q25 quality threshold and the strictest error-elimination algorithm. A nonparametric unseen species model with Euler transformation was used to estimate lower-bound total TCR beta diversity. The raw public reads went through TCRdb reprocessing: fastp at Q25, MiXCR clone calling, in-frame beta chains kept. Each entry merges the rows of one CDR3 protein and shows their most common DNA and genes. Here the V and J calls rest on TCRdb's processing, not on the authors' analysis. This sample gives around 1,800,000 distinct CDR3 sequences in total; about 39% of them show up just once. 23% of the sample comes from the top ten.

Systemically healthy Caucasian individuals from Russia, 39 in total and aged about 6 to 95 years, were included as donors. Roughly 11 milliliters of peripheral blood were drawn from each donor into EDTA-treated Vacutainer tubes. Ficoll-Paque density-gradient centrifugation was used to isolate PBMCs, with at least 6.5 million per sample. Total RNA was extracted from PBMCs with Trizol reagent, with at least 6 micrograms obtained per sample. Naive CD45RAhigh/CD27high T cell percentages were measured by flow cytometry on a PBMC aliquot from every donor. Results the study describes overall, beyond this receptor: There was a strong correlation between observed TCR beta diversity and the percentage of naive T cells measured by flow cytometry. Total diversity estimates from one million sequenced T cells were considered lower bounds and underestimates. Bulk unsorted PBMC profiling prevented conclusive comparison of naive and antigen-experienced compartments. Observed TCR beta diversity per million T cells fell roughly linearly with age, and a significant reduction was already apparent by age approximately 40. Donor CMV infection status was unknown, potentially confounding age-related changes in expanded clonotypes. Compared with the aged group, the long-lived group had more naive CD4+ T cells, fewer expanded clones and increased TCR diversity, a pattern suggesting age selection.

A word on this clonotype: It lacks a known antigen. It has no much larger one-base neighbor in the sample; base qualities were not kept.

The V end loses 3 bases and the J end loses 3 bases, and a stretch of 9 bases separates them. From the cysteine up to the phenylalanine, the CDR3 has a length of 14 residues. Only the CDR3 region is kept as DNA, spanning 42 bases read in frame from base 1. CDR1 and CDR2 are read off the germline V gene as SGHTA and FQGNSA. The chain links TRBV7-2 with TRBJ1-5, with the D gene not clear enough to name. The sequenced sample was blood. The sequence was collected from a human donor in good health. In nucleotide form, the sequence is TGTGCCAGCAGCTTCCTGGGATACAATCAGCCCCAGCATTTT. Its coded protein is CASSFLGYNQPQHF.